The text below deals with one T cell receptor (beta chain). This sample's treatment: 15 to 20 received Ad26.COV2.S at low or high dose, single or two shots; a few received placebo; per-sample allocation not given. Day 63 after the first vaccine or placebo injection was the time point for sampling. The record originates from a study of Ad26.COV2.S vaccination and SARS-CoV-2 variants. Measured with immunoSEQ multiplex PCR; TCRdb has only the in-frame clones, and not every one. Of approximately 420,000 clones in the sample, 80% to 90% were seen once. This clonotype originated in a person between 18 and 59 years old who received the Ad26.COV2.S COVID-19 vaccine or a placebo. The sequences come from peripheral blood, collected in a trial of Ad26.COV2.S vaccine versus placebo.

CDR3 sequence (DNA): TGCAGCGTTGAGGAGGCCGCTAGCGGGCGACGCAATGAGCAGTTCTTC. Its protein is CSVEEAASGRRNEQFF. This rearrangement joins TRBV29-1 to TRBJ2-1; 8 nucleotides align to TRBD2. The CDR3 has 16 amino acids. V dropped 3 bases and J dropped 6; count of bases not matched to a gene: 13. Germline V gene sequence: CDR1 SQVTM, CDR2 ANQGSEA.